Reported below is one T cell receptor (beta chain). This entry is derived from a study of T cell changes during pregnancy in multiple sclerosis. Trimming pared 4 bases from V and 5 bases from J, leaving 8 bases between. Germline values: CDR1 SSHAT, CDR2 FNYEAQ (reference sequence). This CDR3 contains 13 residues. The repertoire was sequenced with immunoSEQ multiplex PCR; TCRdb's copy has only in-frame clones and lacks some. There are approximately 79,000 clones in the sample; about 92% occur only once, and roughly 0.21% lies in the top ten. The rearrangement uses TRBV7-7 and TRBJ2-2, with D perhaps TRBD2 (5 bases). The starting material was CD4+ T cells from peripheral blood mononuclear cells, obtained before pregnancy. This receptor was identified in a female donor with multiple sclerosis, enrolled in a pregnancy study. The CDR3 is CASSSAGTGELFF. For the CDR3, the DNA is TGTGCCAGCAGCTCCGCGGGTACCGGGGAGCTGTTTTTT.